Listed below are T cell receptor beta chains from one sample, sequenced in a study of human T cells and chemical hapten exposure. One entry per CDR3 protein, called by TCRdb with MiXCR from the reads. The sample consists of about 120,000 distinct CDR3 sequences, 8% to 9.5% of them appearing once. The source material was whole blood. All receptors come from a human donor in good health. Some clones in this sample may be carry-over from other donors' samples. Both conserved end residues are part of each CDR3.

j_gene | v_gene | CDR3aa
TRBJ2-7 | TRBV5-1 | CASSLRTGGERRAEQYF
TRBJ2-1 | TRBV12-3/TRBV12-4 | CASSADGYNEQFF
TRBJ2-5 | TRBV4-2 | CASSQETAQETQYF
TRBJ1-4 | TRBV5-1 | CASSLRMGLGEKLFF
TRBJ2-3 | TRBV6-6 | CASSPPTRAGSTDTQYF
TRBJ1-1 | TRBV5-1 | CASSLGGGSAEAFF
TRBJ1-4 | TRBV21-1 | CASSKGAATNEKLFF
TRBJ2-7 | TRBV4-1 | CASSPQGSFYEQYF
TRBJ2-1 | TRBV2 | CASKLDSYNEQFF
TRBJ2-5 | TRBV29-1 | CSVEEPGSGETQYF
TRBJ2-2 | TRBV18 | CASSQWTGNTGELFF
TRBJ2-7 | TRBV4-1 | CASSQDLASAGYEQYF
TRBJ2-1 | TRBV5-6 | CASTGSGNEQFF
TRBJ1-1 | TRBV12-3/TRBV12-4 | CASSSGTGYMNTEAFF
TRBJ1-2 | TRBV30 | CAWSPGQGANGYTF
TRBJ1-3 | TRBV27 | CASSTGLSGNTIYF
TRBJ2-3 | TRBV4-3 | CASSQEGDTDTQYF
TRBJ2-1 | TRBV2 | CASKAALDEQFF
TRBJ2-3 | TRBV20-1 | CSASRAGGPDTQYF
TRBJ2-2 | TRBV5-1 | CASSLAHTSNTGELFF
TRBJ1-5 | TRBV7-2 | CASSLGTGAEGNQPQHF
TRBJ1-1 | TRBV4-3 | CASSQAGTEAFF
TRBJ2-7 | TRBV3-1 | CASSQGRSGYEQYF
TRBJ2-2 | TRBV5-1 | CASSLEQGSGELFF
TRBJ2-2 | TRBV10-1 | CASSEKRTGPTGELFF
TRBJ2-7 | TRBV12-3/TRBV12-4 | CASSPAVGGNYEQYF
TRBJ2-1 | TRBV25-1 | CASSLGGGGVYNEQFF
TRBJ2-3 | TRBV7-2 | CASSRTRTSSTDTQYF
TRBJ2-3 | TRBV27 | CASSFSSGSVADTQYF
TRBJ2-4 | TRBV20-1 | CSATPTGLAKNIQYF
TRBJ1-3 | TRBV25-1 | CASTPSSSGNTIYF
TRBJ1-1 | TRBV2 | CASSEYRGRTEAFF
TRBJ2-5 | TRBV18 | CASSGAIQETQYF
TRBJ2-1 | TRBV28 | CASSLAVLIHEQFF
TRBJ2-5 | TRBV19 | CASSIYLAAEETQYF
TRBJ1-6 | TRBV7-2 | CASSSPNRDRANSPLHF
TRBJ1-2 | TRBV7-9 | CASSLVATANYGYTF
TRBJ2-3 | TRBV12-3/TRBV12-4 | CASSSPDRGRGDTQYF